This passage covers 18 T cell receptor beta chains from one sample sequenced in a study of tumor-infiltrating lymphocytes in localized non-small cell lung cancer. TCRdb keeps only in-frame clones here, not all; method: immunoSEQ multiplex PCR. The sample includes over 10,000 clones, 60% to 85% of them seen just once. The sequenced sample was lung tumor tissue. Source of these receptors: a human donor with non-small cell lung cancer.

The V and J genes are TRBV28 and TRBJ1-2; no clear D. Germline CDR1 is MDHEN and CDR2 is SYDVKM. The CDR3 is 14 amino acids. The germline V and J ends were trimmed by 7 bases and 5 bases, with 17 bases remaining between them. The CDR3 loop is CASTPTLGQYGYTF. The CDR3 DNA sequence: TGTGCCAGCACGCCGACGCTGGGTCAGTATGGCTACACCTTC.

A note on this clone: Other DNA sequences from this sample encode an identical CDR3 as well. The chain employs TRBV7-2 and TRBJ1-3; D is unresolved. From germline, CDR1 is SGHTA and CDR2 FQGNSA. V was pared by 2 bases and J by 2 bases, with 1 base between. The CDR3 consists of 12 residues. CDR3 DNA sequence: TGTGCCAGCAGCTTAACTGGAAACACCATATATTTT. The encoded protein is CASSLTGNTIYF.

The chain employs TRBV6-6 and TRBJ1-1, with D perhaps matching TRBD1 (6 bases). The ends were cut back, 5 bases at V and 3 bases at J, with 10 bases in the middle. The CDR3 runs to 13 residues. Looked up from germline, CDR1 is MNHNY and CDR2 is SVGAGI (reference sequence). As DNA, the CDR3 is TGTGCCAGCAGTCGTAACAGGGACACTGAAGCTTTCTTT. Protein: CASSRNRDTEAFF.

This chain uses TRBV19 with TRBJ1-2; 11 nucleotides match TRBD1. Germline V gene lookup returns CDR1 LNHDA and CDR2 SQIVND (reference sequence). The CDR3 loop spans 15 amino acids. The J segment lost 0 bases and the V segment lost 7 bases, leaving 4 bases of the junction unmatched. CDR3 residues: CASMDRGQANYGYTF. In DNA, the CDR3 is TGTGCCAGTATGGACAGGGGGCAAGCTAACTATGGCTACACCTTC.

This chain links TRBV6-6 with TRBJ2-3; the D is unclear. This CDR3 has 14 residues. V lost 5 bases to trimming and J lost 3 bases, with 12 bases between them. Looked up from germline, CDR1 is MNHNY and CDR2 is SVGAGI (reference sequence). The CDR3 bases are TGTGCCAGCAGTCGCACGGGCCCTACAGATACGCAGTATTTT. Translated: CASSRTGPTDTQYF.

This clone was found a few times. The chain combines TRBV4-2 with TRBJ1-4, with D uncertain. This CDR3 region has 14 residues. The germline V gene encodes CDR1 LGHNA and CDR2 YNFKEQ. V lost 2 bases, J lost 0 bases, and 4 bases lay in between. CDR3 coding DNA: TGTGCCAGCAGCCAATCTGCAACTAATGAAAAACTGTTTTTT. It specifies CASSQSATNEKLFF.

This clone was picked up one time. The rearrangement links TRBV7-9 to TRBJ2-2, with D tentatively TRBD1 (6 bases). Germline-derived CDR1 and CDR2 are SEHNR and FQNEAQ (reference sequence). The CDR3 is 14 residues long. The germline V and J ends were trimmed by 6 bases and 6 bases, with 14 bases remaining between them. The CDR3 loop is CASSRAGDAGELFF. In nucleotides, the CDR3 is TGTGCCAGCAGTAGGGCAGGGGACGCCGGGGAGCTGTTTTTT.

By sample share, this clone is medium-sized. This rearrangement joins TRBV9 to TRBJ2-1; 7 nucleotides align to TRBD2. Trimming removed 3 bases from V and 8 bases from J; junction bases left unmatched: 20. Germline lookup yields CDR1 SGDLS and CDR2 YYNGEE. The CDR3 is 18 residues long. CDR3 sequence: CASSGATGGLGVSHEQFF. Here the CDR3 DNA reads TGTGCCAGCAGCGGAGCCACAGGTGGACTAGGAGTATCCCATGAGCAGTTCTTC.

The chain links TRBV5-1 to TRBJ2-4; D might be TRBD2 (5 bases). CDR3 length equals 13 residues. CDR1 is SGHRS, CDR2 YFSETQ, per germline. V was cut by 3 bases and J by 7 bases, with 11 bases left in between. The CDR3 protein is CASSSVSGNIQYF. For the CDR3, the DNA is TGCGCCAGCAGCTCGGTATCGGGGAACATTCAGTACTTC.

The CDR3 DNA sequence: TGCGCCAGCAGCCCCGGGGGGGACGAGCAGTACTTC. Encoded protein: CASSPGGDEQYF. This rearrangement joins TRBV5-1 to TRBJ2-7; the match to TRBD2 covers 8 bases. The V gene end was trimmed by 4 bases and the J gene end by 5 bases; junction bases not matched to a gene: 2. Germline CDR1 and CDR2: SGHRS and YFSETQ. The CDR3 sequence is 12 residues long. Full variable domain (missing parts from reference TRBV5-1 and TRBJ2-7): KAGVTQTPRYLIKTRGQQVTLSCSPISGHRSVSWYQQTPGQGLQFLFEYFSETQRNKGNFPGRFSGRQFSNSRSEMNVSTLELGDSALYLCASSPGGDEQYFGPGTRLTVT.

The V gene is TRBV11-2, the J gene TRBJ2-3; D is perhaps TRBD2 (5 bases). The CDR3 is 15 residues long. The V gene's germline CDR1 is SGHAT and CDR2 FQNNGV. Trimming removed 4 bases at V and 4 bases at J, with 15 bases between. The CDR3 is CASSSATISPDTQYF. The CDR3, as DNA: TGTGCCAGCAGCTCGGCGACTATTTCTCCAGATACGCAGTATTTT.

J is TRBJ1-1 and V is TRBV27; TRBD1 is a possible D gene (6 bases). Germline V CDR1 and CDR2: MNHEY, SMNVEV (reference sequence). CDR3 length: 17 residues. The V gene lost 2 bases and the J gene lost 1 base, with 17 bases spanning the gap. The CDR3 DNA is TGTGCCAGCAGTTTAAGAGGGGGAGGGACGACGAACACTGAAGCTTTCTTT. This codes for CASSLRGGGTTNTEAFF.

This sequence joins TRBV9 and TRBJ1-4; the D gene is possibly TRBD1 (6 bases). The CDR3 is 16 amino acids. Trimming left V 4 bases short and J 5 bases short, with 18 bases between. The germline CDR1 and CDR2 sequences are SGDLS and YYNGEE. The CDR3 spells CASSPNAGGPNEKLFF. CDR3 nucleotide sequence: TGTGCCAGCAGCCCCAACGCCGGGGGGCCGAATGAAAAACTGTTTTTT.

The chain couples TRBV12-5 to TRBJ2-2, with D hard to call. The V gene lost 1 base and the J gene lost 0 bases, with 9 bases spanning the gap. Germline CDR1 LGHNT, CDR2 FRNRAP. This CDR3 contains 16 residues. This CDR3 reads CASGLGRVTNTGELFF. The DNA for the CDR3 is TGTGCTAGTGGTTTGGGTAGGGTGACGAACACCGGGGAGCTGTTTTTT.

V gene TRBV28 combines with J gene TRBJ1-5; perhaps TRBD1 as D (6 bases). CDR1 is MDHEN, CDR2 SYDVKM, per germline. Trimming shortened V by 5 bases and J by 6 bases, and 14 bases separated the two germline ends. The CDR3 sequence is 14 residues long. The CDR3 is CASSPPGHSQPQHF. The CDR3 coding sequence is TGTGCCAGCAGTCCGCCGGGACACTCTCAGCCCCAGCATTTT. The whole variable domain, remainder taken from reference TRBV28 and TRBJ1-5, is DVKVTQSSRYLVKRTGEKVFLECVQDMDHENMFWYRQDPGLGLRLIYFSYDVKMKEKGDIPEGYSVSREKKERFSLILESASTNQTSMYLCASSPPGHSQPQHFGDGTRLSIL.

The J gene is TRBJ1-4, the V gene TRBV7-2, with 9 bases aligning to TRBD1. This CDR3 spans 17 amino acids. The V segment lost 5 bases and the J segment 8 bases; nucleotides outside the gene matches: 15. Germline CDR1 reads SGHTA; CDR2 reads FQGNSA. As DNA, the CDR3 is TGTGCCAGCAGCCCGGGACAGGGTAGGGTGGGCTTCGAAAAACTGTTTTTT. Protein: CASSPGQGRVGFEKLFF.

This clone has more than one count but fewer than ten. CDR3 nucleotides: TGTGCCAGCAGCTTGTGGCGGAGTTACGAGCAGTACTTC. It is translated as CASSLWRSYEQYF. The J gene is TRBJ2-7, the V gene TRBV5-6; D call uncertain. V lost 1 base and J 4 bases, leaving 9 bases between the germline ends. Germline loops: CDR1 SGHDT, CDR2 YYEEEE. This CDR3 is 13 amino acids long.

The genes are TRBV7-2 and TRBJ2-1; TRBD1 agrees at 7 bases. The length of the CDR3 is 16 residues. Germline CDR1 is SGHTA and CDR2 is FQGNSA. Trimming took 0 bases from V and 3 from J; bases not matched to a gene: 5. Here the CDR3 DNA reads TGTGCCAGCAGCTTAGCGGTTGGGACAGACTACAATGAGCAGTTCTTC. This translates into CASSLAVGTDYNEQFF.